This T cell receptor (beta chain) was identified during a study of blood T cells in healthy people across ages. Worth noting for this clonotype: No antigen is known for it.

Researchers isolated at least 6 million PBMCs per sample. A second roughly 7 to 11 cycle PCR used barcoded and J-beta primers. From the 5' RACE reads, TCRdb called clonotypes with MiXCR, one entry per CDR3 protein. The sample yields about 640,000 distinct CDR3 sequences, 45% to 65% seen once. Study observations and caveats: Both naive CD4+ cell counts and diversity were greater in long-lived donors than in aged donors. Unknown CMV status may confound age-related changes in expanded clones.

Trimming cost V 6 bases and J 2 bases, with 13 bases left between them. Germline V gives CDR1 SNHLY, CDR2 FYNNEI. The CDR3 sequence is 14 residues long. J is TRBJ2-5 and V is TRBV2; D unclear. The sample was blood. The sequence derives from a man aged 55-75 years in good health. In DNA, the CDR3 is TGTGCCAGCAGGGCCGCTCGTGAACAAGAGACCCAGTACTTC. It translates to CASRAAREQETQYF.